This is a list of T cell receptor beta chains from one sample in a study of T cell responses to AZD1222 COVID-19 vaccine. Here immunoSEQ multiplex PCR was the method, and the copy in TCRdb shows in-frame clones only, minus some. This sample has about 140,000 clones, with roughly 91% found just once. Sequencing was performed on peripheral blood, taken 28 days after the second AZD1222 dose. The receptor set was obtained from an adult who received the AZD1222 COVID-19 vaccine. Each CDR3 is given with its conserved first and last residue. D genes are given only for firm matches.

TRBV20-1	TRBJ1-5	TRBD1	15	CSASSQGARNQPQHF	TGCAGTGCTAGTTCACAGGGGGCCCGCAATCAGCCCCAGCATTTT
TRBV10-2	TRBJ1-1	-	18	CASSGQGIPPIMNTEAFF	TGCGCCAGCAGTGGGCAGGGAATACCTCCAATTATGAACACTGAAGCTTTCTTT
TRBV28	TRBJ2-7	-	11	CASSTLYEQYF	TGTGCCAGCAGTACGCTCTACGAGCAGTACTTC
TRBV2	TRBJ2-1	TRBD2	11	CASSAGGEQFF	TGTGCCAGCAGTGCGGGAGGAGAGCAGTTCTTC
TRBV2	TRBJ1-2	-	16	CASSFRPLGPTGGYTF	TGTGCCAGCAGTTTCCGCCCTCTCGGACCCACGGGTGGCTACACCTTC
TRBV4-3	TRBJ1-5	-	15	CASSQGTNSNQPQHF	TGCGCCAGCAGCCAAGGGACTAATAGCAATCAGCCCCAGCATTTT
TRBV11-2	TRBJ2-5	-	14	CASSPGRRQETQYF	TGTGCCAGCAGCCCAGGGAGACGGCAAGAGACCCAGTACTTC
TRBV9	TRBJ1-4	-	12	CASSVDNEKLFF	TGTGCCAGCAGCGTAGATAATGAAAAACTGTTTTTT
TRBV10-3	TRBJ2-1	-	15	CAISGSSRGVGEQFF	TGTGCCATCAGTGGCTCCAGCAGGGGAGTAGGTGAGCAGTTCTTC
TRBV6-5	TRBJ1-2	-	13	CASIAGANHGYTF	TGTGCCAGCATCGCGGGGGCAAATCATGGCTACACCTTC
TRBV29-1	TRBJ1-2	-	13	CSVGPGHLYGYTF	TGCAGCGTTGGTCCGGGACACCTTTATGGCTACACCTTC